This TCR beta chain stems from a study of response to subunit inactivated influenza vaccine. Study-wide results and limits: Authors suggested each seasonal influenza vaccination recruits few new T cells.

TCRdb re-called the RT-PCR reads through MiXCR, storing one row per CDR3 protein. The sample yields 500,000 to 750,000 distinct CDR3 sequences, around 13% seen once. The germline CDR1 and CDR2 sequences are PRHDT and FYEKMQ (reference sequence). CDR3 length: 16 residues. Trimming shortened V by 0 bases and J by 7 bases, and 19 bases separated the two germline ends. This clonotype has only a few counts. Its antigen remains unidentified. The source is a middle-aged man who received an inactivated influenza vaccine. The sequences come from PBMCs from blood, collected about 12 days after vaccination. The chain joins TRBV13 to TRBJ2-7; tentatively, D is TRBD2 (5 bases). CDR3 coding DNA: TGTGCCAGCAGCTTAGGCCTAACAGCCGGCCCGGGGGAGCAGTACTTC. It codes for CASSLGLTAGPGEQYF.